Below are 11 T cell receptor beta chains sequenced from a single sample in a study of T cells expressing NK-cell markers. TCRdb re-called the 5' RACE reads, yielding one record per CDR3 amino acid sequence without DNA. This sample's clone table lists about 160,000 distinct CDR3 sequences. The sample consisted of blood T cells: a sorted CD56 or NKG2C T cell subset, CD4+ or CD8+ T cells, or bulk PBMC T cells (not recorded which). Receptor source: a woman aged 18-69 years in good health.

The chain employs TRBV20-1 and TRBJ1-2; checking the TCRdb D call of TRBD1 is not possible without DNA. In germline, CDR1 is DFQATT, CDR2 SNEGSKA (reference sequence). The CDR3 is 12 residues long. This CDR3 is CSATGQPNGYTF.

The rearrangement uses TRBV3-1 and TRBJ2-2; no DNA is available, so the TRBD1 call from TCRdb remains unchecked. Germline CDR1 LGHDT, CDR2 YNNKEL (reference sequence). The CDR3 contains 15 residues. The CDR3 loop is CASSQDMAGTGELFF.

The chain uses TRBV4-1 and TRBJ2-1; TCRdb designates TRBD2, a call that cannot be tested without DNA. This CDR3 is built from 16 residues. CDR1 MGHRA and CDR2 YSYEKL come from the germline V gene. The CDR3 loop reads CASSPMTSGTYNEQFF.

The CDR3 protein is CASSLGQAAGANVLTF. The rearrangement uses TRBV7-4 and TRBJ2-6. In germline, CDR1 is SGHVT, CDR2 SQSDAQ. The CDR3 has 16 residues.

V is TRBV5-1 and J is TRBJ2-3; TCRdb picks TRBD1, but there is no DNA to check that call. CDR1 is SGHRS and CDR2 is YFSETQ in the germline V gene. The CDR3 is 14 residues long. The CDR3 sequence is CASSSYHWGYTQYF.

The chain carries TRBV2 and TRBJ2-5; the TRBD2 assignment by TCRdb is unverifiable without DNA. Per germline, CDR1 SNHLY and CDR2 FYNNEI. The CDR3 consists of 13 residues. CDR3 residues: CASTPQTQETQYF.

The gene calls are TRBV28 and TRBJ2-1; the D gene TCRdb calls, TRBD2, cannot be checked with no DNA. CDR1 and CDR2 from the germline V gene are MDHEN and SYDVKM. This CDR3 is 13 amino acids long. The CDR3: CASSLSGRAQQFF.

The chain links TRBV7-9 to TRBJ2-3; TCRdb selects TRBD2, and the lack of DNA leaves this call unchecked. The V gene's germline CDR1 is SEHNR and CDR2 FQNEAQ (reference sequence). CDR3 length: 16 residues. The CDR3 is CASSRLGSGSTDTQYF.

CDR3 amino acids: CASSLVAGGNTEAFF. The chain employs TRBV27 and TRBJ1-1. CDR3 length equals 15 residues. Germline CDR1 MNHEY, CDR2 SMNVEV (reference sequence).

The V gene is TRBV18, the J gene TRBJ2-1. Germline-derived CDR1 and CDR2 are KGHSH and LQKENI. This CDR3 region has 15 residues. This CDR3 is CASSPVWDYYNEQFF.

The chain links TRBV7-2 to TRBJ2-5; lacking DNA, the TRBD2 call made by TCRdb goes unchecked. Germline V lookup: CDR1 SGHTA, CDR2 FQGNSA. The CDR3 covers 16 residues. The CDR3 sequence is CASSPRGGGAGETQYF.